A selection of T cell receptor beta chains follows, all from one sample in a study of identical twins. TCRdb reprocessed the 5' RACE reads with MiXCR, giving one entry per CDR3 protein. The data hold approximately 260,000 distinct CDR3 sequences, with about 8.9% observed a single time. This sample also appeared in a second study, on yellow fever vaccine responses in identical twins.

Sample: CD8+ T cells sorted from blood. These receptor sequences come from a woman under 30 in good health. CDR3s include the opening cysteine and the closing phenylalanine or tryptophan. The order of the fields is J gene, D gene, V gene, clone size, CDR3 DNA, CDR3 protein. A D gene is named only where the DNA matches it firmly. Where a row states a size, it is once, few, many or the class of an expanded clone; other rows omit it.

TRBJ2-7 | . | TRBV6-2/TRBV6-3 | once | TGTGCCAGCAGTTACTATCAGAGGGGCTACGAGCAGTACTTC | CASSYYQRGYEQYF
TRBJ1-1 | . | TRBV25-1 | . | TGTGCCAGCAGTGACAGGGTGAACACTGAAGCTTTCTTT | CASSDRVNTEAFF
TRBJ2-1 | . | TRBV9 | few | TGTGCCAGCAGCGTAGGGGGGATCTCCTACAATGAGCAGTTCTTC | CASSVGGISYNEQFF
TRBJ2-7 | . | TRBV30 | . | TGTGCCTGGAGTTTACCGAAGGGGCAGTACTTC | CAWSLPKGQYF
TRBJ2-5 | . | TRBV7-2 | few | TGTGCCAGCAGCTTAGGGCAGGCTCCCCAAGAGACCCAGTACTTC | CASSLGQAPQETQYF
TRBJ2-7 | . | TRBV10-3 | many | TGTGCCATCAGTGACCCCGCAGGGACGATGGACGAGCAGTACTTC | CAISDPAGTMDEQYF
TRBJ1-1 | . | TRBV10-3 | many | TGTGCCACGGGACAGAACACTGAAGCTTTCTTT | CATGQNTEAFF
TRBJ2-7 | TRBD1 | TRBV12-3/TRBV12-4 | many | TGTGCCAGCAGCCGGACAGGGGTCGAGCAGTACTTC | CASSRTGVEQYF
TRBJ2-3 | TRBD2 | TRBV14 | . | TGTGCCAGCAGCTACCTTACGGGAGGGCCAGGAGATACGCAGTATTTT | CASSYLTGGPGDTQYF
TRBJ2-7 | . | TRBV4-3 | many | TGCGCCAGCAGCCAAGAGACAGGTAGATACTACGAGCAGTACTTC | CASSQETGRYYEQYF
TRBJ2-5 | . | TRBV29-1 | . | TGCAGCGTTGAGGGAGAGACCCAGTACTTC | CSVEGETQYF
TRBJ2-1 | . | TRBV7-9 | many | TGTGCCAGCAGCTCGCCGAAAAATGAGCAGTTCTTC | CASSSPKNEQFF
TRBJ2-7 | . | TRBV5-1 | many | TGCGCCAGCAGCTTGGGCGGCCACGAGCAGTACTTC | CASSLGGHEQYF
TRBJ2-4 | . | TRBV20-1 | few | TGCAGTGCTAGATCTAACAGGGACAATTTAGCCAAAAACATTCAGTACTTC | CSARSNRDNLAKNIQYF
TRBJ2-1 | TRBD2 | TRBV2 | . | TGTGCCAGCAGTGAAAGGTCAGCGGGGAGTGGGTACAATGAGCAGTTCTTC | CASSERSAGSGYNEQFF
TRBJ2-7 | TRBD2 | TRBV14 | many | TGTGCCAGCAGCCCTCTAGCGGGAGCCTGGGTCGAGCAGTACTTC | CASSPLAGAWVEQYF
TRBJ2-7 | . | TRBV11-1 | few | TGTGCCAGCAGCTTAGTCCCAGTTGGAGACGAGCAGTACTTC | CASSLVPVGDEQYF
TRBJ2-7 | . | TRBV4-3 | many | TGCGCCAGCAGCCCCCGAGGTTTTTCCTACGAGCAGTACTTC | CASSPRGFSYEQYF
TRBJ2-1 | TRBD2 | TRBV6-5 | few | TGTGCCAGCAGTTACCCGACCTCCGGGACTAGCGAGGGCAATGAGCAGTTCTTC | CASSYPTSGTSEGNEQFF
TRBJ1-2 | TRBD1 | TRBV14 | . | TGTGCCAGCAGCCAACCTTCACAGGGGTACTATGGCTACACCTTC | CASSQPSQGYYGYTF
TRBJ2-3 | TRBD2 | TRBV4-3 | few | TGCGCCAGCAGCCAAGGACTAGCGGGAGGGCTAGATACGCAGTATTTT | CASSQGLAGGLDTQYF
TRBJ2-1 | . | TRBV5-5 | many | TGTGCCAGCAGCTTGGTTAATGCAAATGAGCAGTTCTTC | CASSLVNANEQFF
TRBJ2-5 | . | TRBV5-6 | few | TGTGCCAGCAGCGAAATAAGCTGGACGGAAGAGACCCAGTACTTC | CASSEISWTEETQYF
TRBJ1-6 | . | TRBV4-1 | many | TGCGCCAGCAGCCAAGTTTTCGAGTCACCCCTCCACTTT | CASSQVFESPLHF
TRBJ1-1 | . | TRBV7-9 | many | TGTGCCAGCAGCTTAGAACAGTACACTGAAGCTTTCTTT | CASSLEQYTEAFF
TRBJ2-7 | . | TRBV27 | few | TGTGCCAGCAGTTCCCAGGGGTTTGGTGCCTACTACGAGCAGTACTTC | CASSSQGFGAYYEQYF
TRBJ2-7 | TRBD1 | TRBV6-2/TRBV6-3 | many | TGTGCCAGCAGACTGGGACAGGGACCTTACGAGCAGTACTTC | CASRLGQGPYEQYF
TRBJ2-1 | . | TRBV4-1 | many | TGCGCCAGCAGCCAAGTTACTGGTGAGCAGTTCTTC | CASSQVTGEQFF
TRBJ2-2 | TRBD1 | TRBV6-4 | . | TGTGCCAGCAGGGACAGGTGGAACACCGGGGAGCTGTTTTTT | CASRDRWNTGELFF
TRBJ2-1 | TRBD1 | TRBV12-3/TRBV12-4 | few | TGTGCCAGCAGTCCCGGGACAGGGAGGGATGAGCAGTTCTTC | CASSPGTGRDEQFF
TRBJ2-7 | TRBD2 | TRBV5-1 | . | TGCGCCAGCAGCTTGCGCCTAGCGGGAGGCGAGCAGTACTTC | CASSLRLAGGEQYF